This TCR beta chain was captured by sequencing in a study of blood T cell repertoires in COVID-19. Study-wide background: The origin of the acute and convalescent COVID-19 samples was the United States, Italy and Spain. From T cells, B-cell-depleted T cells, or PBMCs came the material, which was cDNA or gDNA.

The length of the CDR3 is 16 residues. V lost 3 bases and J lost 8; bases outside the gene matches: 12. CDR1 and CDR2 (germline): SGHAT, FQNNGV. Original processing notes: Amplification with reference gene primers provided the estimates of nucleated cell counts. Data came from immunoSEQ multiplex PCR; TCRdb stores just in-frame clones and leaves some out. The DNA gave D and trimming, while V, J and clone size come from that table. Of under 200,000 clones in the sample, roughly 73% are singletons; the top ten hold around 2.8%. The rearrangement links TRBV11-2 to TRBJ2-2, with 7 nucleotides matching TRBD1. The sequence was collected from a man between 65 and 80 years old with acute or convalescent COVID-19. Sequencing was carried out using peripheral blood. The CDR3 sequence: CASSFIRDRKRGELFF. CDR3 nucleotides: TGTGCCAGCAGCTTTATCCGGGACAGAAAAAGGGGGGAGCTGTTTTTT.